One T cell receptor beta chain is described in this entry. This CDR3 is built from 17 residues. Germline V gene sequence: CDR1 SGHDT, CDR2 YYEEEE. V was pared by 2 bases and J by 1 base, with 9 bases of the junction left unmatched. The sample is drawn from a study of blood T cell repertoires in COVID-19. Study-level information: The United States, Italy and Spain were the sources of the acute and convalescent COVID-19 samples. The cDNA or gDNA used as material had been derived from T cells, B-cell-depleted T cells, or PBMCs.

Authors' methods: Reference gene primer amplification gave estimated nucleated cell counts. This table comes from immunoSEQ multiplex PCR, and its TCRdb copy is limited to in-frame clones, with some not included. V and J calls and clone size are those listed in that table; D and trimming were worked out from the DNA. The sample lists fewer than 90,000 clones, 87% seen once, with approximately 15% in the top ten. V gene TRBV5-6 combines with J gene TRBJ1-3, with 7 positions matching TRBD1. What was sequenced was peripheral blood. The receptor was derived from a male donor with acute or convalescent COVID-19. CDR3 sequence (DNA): TGTGCCAGCAGCTTCCCGGGACAGACGAGGTCTGGAAACACCATATATTTT. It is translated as CASSFPGQTRSGNTIYF.